Described below is a single T cell receptor beta chain sequence and its context. The sample holds one count of this clone. What this receptor recognizes is not known. No base quality information exists; no much larger clone differs at one position. These data belong to a study of blood T cell repertoires in COVID-19 (dated by TCRdb to between 2020 and 2021). The study in broad terms: Collaborator samples came from the United States, Italy and Spain and covered acute and convalescent phases of COVID-19. Samples came from the ongoing ImmuneRACE study (first 160 participants) plus 1,254 subjects from 6 global collaborators. The material from the prospective study consisted of cDNA or gDNA derived from T cells, B-cell-depleted T cells, or PBMCs. A de-identified subject ID, COVID-19 status, age in years and sex were almost always included in the sample metadata. A freely available public database, intended as a resource for researchers studying the immune response to SARS-CoV-2, is where the repertoires were released. The dataset comprised deeply sampled blood TCRbeta repertoires from subjects exposed to, actively infected with, or recovered from COVID-19. Where available, HLA class I and class II types were obtained from metadata supplied by the sample provider rather than from assay-based typing.

The CDR3 spans 17 residues, from the cysteine through the phenylalanine. The entry retains the CDR3 DNA only, 51 bases that are in frame from base 1. What the study reported, not specific to this receptor: The amount of clinical and demographic metadata varied by source and participant and was provided uncurated.

Whole blood was collected in K2EDTA tubes by collaborating institutions according to the institutions' own protocols. Collaborator samples were shipped for TCRbeta analysis as frozen whole blood, isolated PBMCs, or DNA extracted from either sample type. The immunoSEQ Assay, a bias-controlled multiplex PCR, was used to amplify TCRbeta CDR3 regions from genomic DNA. The original pipeline was this. Within the assay, amplification of reference gene primers was used to estimate how many nucleated cells each sample contained. To quantify the absolute abundance of each unique TCRbeta CDR3 rearrangement, sequence reads were collapsed and filtered. For each sample, productive Simpson clonality was calculated as the square root of Simpson's diversity index over productive rearrangements. As stored in TCRdb, this immuneACCESS dataset retains in-frame rearrangements with V and J assigned. A fraction of the clones does not appear; measured against another copy, unresolved V genes explain less than half of the discrepancy, and the remainder lacks a known reason. The DNA gave D and trimming, while V, J and clone size come from that table. For this sample there are 55,000 to 80,000 clones; 92% appear just once. The top ten clones comprise approximately 6.2% of the sample.

The chain employs TRBV1 and TRBJ1-1; the D call TRBD1 from the table was never checked on the DNA. TRBV1 is noted as a pseudogene. The sample consisted of peripheral blood. This clonotype was sampled from a human donor in a cohort sampled during active COVID-19. The sequence in DNA is TGCACCAGCAGCCGCCAGGGGAGTAGTAGGCGCTACACTGAAGCTTTCTTT. The resulting protein is CTSSRQGSSRRYTEAFF.